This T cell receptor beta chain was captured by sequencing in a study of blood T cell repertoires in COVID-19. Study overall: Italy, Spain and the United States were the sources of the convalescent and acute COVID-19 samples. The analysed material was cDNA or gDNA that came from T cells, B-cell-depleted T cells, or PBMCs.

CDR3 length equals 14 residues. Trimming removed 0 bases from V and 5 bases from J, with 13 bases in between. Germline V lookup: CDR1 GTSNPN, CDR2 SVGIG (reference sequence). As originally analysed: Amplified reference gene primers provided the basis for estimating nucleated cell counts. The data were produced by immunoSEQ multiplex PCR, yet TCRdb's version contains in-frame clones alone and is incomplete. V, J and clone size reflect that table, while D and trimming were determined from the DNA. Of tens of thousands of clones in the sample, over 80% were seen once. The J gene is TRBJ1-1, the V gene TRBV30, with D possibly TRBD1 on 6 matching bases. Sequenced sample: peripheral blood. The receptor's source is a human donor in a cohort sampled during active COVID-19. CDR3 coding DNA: TGTGCCTGGAGTGTCGGGGGGCAAGGGACTGAAGCTTTCTTT. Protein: CAWSVGGQGTEAFF.